Below, one T cell receptor beta chain is given with its context. The naive CD8 fraction comprised CD45RO-negative cells positively selected for CCR7 and excluded terminally differentiated effector memory CD45RA+ cells. The CDR3 loop spans 16 amino acids. Germline assignment: CDR1 LNHDA and CDR2 SQIVND (reference sequence). After removal of 2 bases from V and 4 bases from J, the junction contained 7 bases not matched to a gene. The sample comes from a study of shared clonotypes between healthy human individuals. Libraries were prepared by immunoSEQ multiplex PCR; TCRdb keeps only in-frame clonotypes and omits some of them. The sample has about 820,000 clones, more than 85% seen once.

Material for sequencing was naive CD8+ T cells sorted from blood. The sequence was obtained from a man aged 25 to 40 in good health. The V and J genes are TRBV19 and TRBJ2-3, with TRBD2 matching over 9 bases. This chain's CDR3 is CASSINLAGRPDTQYF. The CDR3, as DNA: TGTGCCAGTAGTATAAACCTAGCGGGAAGGCCAGATACGCAGTATTTT.